The 27 T cell receptor beta chains given below trace back to one sample, sequenced in a study of patients and donors after allogeneic stem cell transplantation. TCRdb reanalysed the RT-PCR reads using MiXCR and keeps one entry per CDR3 protein. The sample shows approximately 170,000 distinct CDR3 sequences, about 24% of them seen only once. Sequencing used blood, either unsorted or a sorted T cell fraction (not recorded which). These receptors were obtained from a human donor who was either an allogeneic HSCT recipient or a stem cell or donor lymphocyte infusion donor (not recorded which). It is not recorded whose cells these are; they may come from a transplant donor.

CDR3 in DNA: TGTGCCAGCAGTGAATCTGGGGGGGGCACTGAAGCTTTCTTT. Translated: CASSESGGGTEAFF. The gene calls are TRBV2 and TRBJ1-1, with TRBD1 as a possible D gene (5 bases). The CDR3 runs to 14 residues. Germline values: CDR1 SNHLY, CDR2 FYNNEI. The V and J ends lost 2 bases and 4 bases respectively, with 11 bases between them.

This clonotype was recorded a few times. The rearrangement links TRBV29-1 to TRBJ1-4; D might be TRBD1 (5 bases). CDR3 length: 15 amino acids. CDR1 and CDR2 (germline): SQVTM, ANQGSEA. Between the trimmed V and J ends, which lost 5 bases and 7 bases, there was a span of 20 bases. The CDR3 DNA follows: TGCAGCGTTCACAAGGACGGGGGGTTAAGTGAAAAACTGTTTTTT. Translation gives CSVHKDGGLSEKLFF. Drawing the rest from reference TRBV29-1 and TRBJ1-4, the complete variable domain is SAVISQKPSRDICQRGTSLTIQCQVDSQVTMMFWYRQQPGQSLTLIATANQGSEATYESGFVIDKFPISRPNLTFSTLTVSNMSPEDSSIYLCSVHKDGGLSEKLFFGSGTQLSVL.

This chain uses TRBV4-3 with TRBJ2-3, with no clear D. The germline V and J ends were trimmed by 0 bases and 2 bases, with 15 bases remaining between them. The CDR3 spans 17 residues. Germline V gene lookup returns CDR1 LGHNA and CDR2 YSLEER. In DNA form, the CDR3 reads TGCGCCAGCAGCCAAGAAAAAGTAGTTATCTTCACAGATACGCAGTATTTT. Its translation is CASSQEKVVIFTDTQYF.

V is TRBV7-9 and J is TRBJ1-6, with 9 positions matching TRBD1. This CDR3 has 15 residues. V gave up 4 bases and J gave up 6 bases; unmatched junction bases: 4. Germline V gives CDR1 SEHNR, CDR2 FQNEAQ (reference sequence). As DNA, the CDR3 is TGTGCCAGCAGCTCCCGGGACAGGGTTAATTCACCCCTCCACTTT. It specifies CASSSRDRVNSPLHF.

This clonotype was seen a few times. The rearrangement links TRBV19 to TRBJ2-2, with 11 bases aligning to TRBD1. This CDR3 has 15 residues. The ends lost 5 bases at V and 6 bases at J; junction bases unmatched: 5. Per the germline V gene, CDR1 is LNHDA and CDR2 is SQIVND (reference sequence). The CDR3 loop reads CASSPDRGLAGELFF. DNA for the CDR3: TGTGCCAGTAGTCCGGACAGGGGGCTTGCCGGGGAGCTGTTTTTT.

The CDR3 sequence: CASSLGPGQVEAFF. In DNA form, the CDR3 reads TGTGCCAGCAGCTTGGGGCCGGGACAGGTTGAAGCTTTCTTT. The gene calls are TRBV5-6 and TRBJ1-1, with 8 bases that match TRBD1. J gave up 7 bases and V 0 bases, and 5 bases lay outside the gene matches. The germline V gene encodes CDR1 SGHDT and CDR2 YYEEEE. CDR3 length: 14 residues.

The V call is TRBV6-2 or TRBV6-3, the J call TRBJ1-5, with D hard to call. CDR3 length equals 15 residues. Germline lookup yields CDR1 MNHEY and CDR2 SVGEGT. V gave up 4 bases and J gave up 5 bases, with 15 bases separating them. This CDR3 reads CASSWSREDHQPQHF. DNA of the CDR3: TGTGCCAGCAGTTGGTCCAGAGAGGACCATCAGCCCCAGCATTTT.

This clonotype was counted a few times. The chain is built from TRBV5-1 and TRBJ2-1; the D gene is possibly TRBD1 (5 bases). The CDR3 runs 20 residues. V dropped 2 bases and J dropped 2 bases, with 26 bases sitting between them. Germline assignment: CDR1 SGHRS and CDR2 YFSETQ. The DNA for the CDR3 is TGCGCCAGCAGCTTTTTCCCCCGCCTCCCACAGGTAAACACCTACAATGAGCAGTTCTTC. This codes for CASSFFPRLPQVNTYNEQFF.

The V call is TRBV20-1, the J call TRBJ1-2; D gene uncertain. V lost 3 bases and J lost 5, with 10 bases in between. The CDR3 is made up of 12 amino acids. Germline values: CDR1 DFQATT, CDR2 SNEGSKA (reference sequence). The CDR3 DNA reads TGCAGTGCTAGTGTTCGACCTTATGGCTACACCTTC. Residues: CSASVRPYGYTF.

This clonotype was detected only once. V usage is TRBV6-5 and J usage is TRBJ2-3, with 11 bases that match TRBD2. CDR1 is MNHEY and CDR2 is SVGAGI in the germline V gene. CDR3 length: 16 residues. V lost 4 bases to trimming and J lost 5 bases; unmatched junction nucleotides: 8. For the CDR3, the DNA is TGTGCCAGCAGTTCAACCTCCGGGACTAGCGGAGATACGCAGTATTTT. Protein sequence: CASSSTSGTSGDTQYF.

This clonotype was detected only a few times. The CDR3 nucleotides are TGCAGTGCTGTCGCGGGGGGTGGTACAGATACGCAGTATTTT. Translated, it gives CSAVAGGGTDTQYF. The chain uses TRBV20-1 and TRBJ2-3, with 8 nucleotides matching TRBD2. Losses at the gene ends were 5 bases for V and 3 bases for J; bases not matched to a gene: 7. The CDR3 totals 14 residues. Germline V gives CDR1 DFQATT, CDR2 SNEGSKA (reference sequence).

This chain links TRBV18 with TRBJ1-2; 7 bases line up with TRBD1. After removal of 1 base from V and 3 bases from J, the junction contained 2 bases not matched to a gene. CDR1 is KGHSH, CDR2 LQKENI, per germline. The CDR3 spans 14 residues. In nucleotides, the CDR3 is TGTGCCAGCTCACCACAGGGGGCCGACTATGGCTACACCTTC. Translation gives CASSPQGADYGYTF.

The chain joins TRBV20-1 to TRBJ2-1; 7 bases are a match to TRBD2. V lost 0 bases to trimming and J lost 6 bases; unmatched junction nucleotides: 8. From germline, CDR1 is DFQATT and CDR2 SNEGSKA (reference sequence). The CDR3 is 15 amino acids. Written as DNA, the CDR3 is TGCAGTGCTAGAGATCCGGGCAGGGAGGGCAATGAGCAGTTCTTC. Translated, it gives CSARDPGREGNEQFF.

The chain combines TRBV29-1 with TRBJ2-7, with D tentatively TRBD2 (6 bases). The CDR3 covers 13 residues. CDR1 is SQVTM and CDR2 is ANQGSEA in the germline V gene. Trimming cost V 7 bases and J 5 bases, with 18 bases left between them. CDR3 residues: CSASGDFVDEQYF. CDR3 nucleotide sequence: TGCAGCGCCAGTGGGGACTTTGTCGACGAGCAGTACTTC.

This chain links TRBV27 with TRBJ2-7; 10 positions agree with TRBD2. Trimming removed 6 bases from V and 2 bases from J; junction bases left unmatched: 16. Germline values: CDR1 MNHEY, CDR2 SMNVEV (reference sequence). There are 18 residues in the CDR3. The CDR3 is CASRQLAGWGIATYEQYF. The CDR3 DNA reads as TGTGCCAGCAGACAACTAGCGGGATGGGGGATTGCTACCTACGAGCAGTACTTC.

V and J are TRBV20-1 and TRBJ1-1; D possibly corresponds to TRBD1 (6 bases). V dropped 3 bases and J dropped 6 bases, with 17 bases sitting between them. Germline CDR1 and CDR2: DFQATT and SNEGSKA (reference sequence). This CDR3 spans 14 amino acids. As DNA, the CDR3 is TGCAGTGCTAGTCCCACAGGGTTCATTGCTGAAGCTTTCTTT. Protein: CSASPTGFIAEAFF.

This clonotype was seen more than once but under ten times. The chain couples TRBV7-9 to TRBJ2-5; D is tentatively TRBD1 or TRBD2 (5 bases each). In germline, CDR1 is SEHNR, CDR2 FQNEAQ (reference sequence). The CDR3 covers 17 residues. V was pared by 1 base and J by 2 bases, with 17 bases between. CDR3 in DNA: TGTGCCAGCAGCTTAGGAAAGGGACGAGACTCACAAGAGACCCAGTACTTC. Its translation is CASSLGKGRDSQETQYF.

This clonotype was counted many times. V gene TRBV5-1 combines with J gene TRBJ1-1; D might be TRBD1 (5 bases). CDR1 is SGHRS, CDR2 YFSETQ, per germline. The ends were cut back, 2 bases at V and 5 bases at J, with 16 bases in the middle. The CDR3 is 15 residues long. As DNA, the CDR3 is TGCGCCAGCAGCTTAGGAGCCGGGGCGGTTACTGAAGCTTTCTTT. It translates to CASSLGAGAVTEAFF.

This sequence joins TRBV18 and TRBJ2-7; TRBD1 agrees at 8 bases. The germline gives CDR1 KGHSH, CDR2 LQKENI. There are 14 residues in the CDR3. V shed 5 bases and J 4 bases; nucleotides not matched to a gene: 7. This CDR3 reads CASSWTGSFYEQYF. DNA for the CDR3: TGTGCCAGCTCATGGACAGGGAGTTTTTACGAGCAGTACTTC.

In its sample, this clonotype was seen many times. The chain links TRBV20-1 to TRBJ1-5, with D unclear. The V gene lost 3 bases and the J gene lost 6 bases, with 12 bases spanning the gap. Germline CDR1 reads DFQATT; CDR2 reads SNEGSKA (reference sequence). The CDR3 is 13 residues long. CDR3: CSASQPAGQPQHF. The CDR3 coding sequence is TGCAGTGCTAGTCAACCGGCAGGTCAGCCCCAGCATTTT.

The V and J genes are TRBV9 and TRBJ2-6; a weak D match, TRBD2 (5 bases). Germline V gene sequence: CDR1 SGDLS, CDR2 YYNGEE. This CDR3 spans 16 amino acids. V dropped 0 bases and J dropped 0 bases, with 7 bases sitting between them. The CDR3 region is CASSVGRNSGANVLTF. The DNA of the CDR3 is TGTGCCAGCAGCGTAGGGAGGAACTCTGGGGCCAACGTCCTGACTTTC.

This chain uses TRBV10-3 with TRBJ2-7, with D perhaps TRBD2 (5 bases). Germline CDR1 and CDR2: ENHRY and SYGVKD. The V gene lost 4 bases and the J gene lost 7 bases, with 8 bases spanning the gap. This CDR3 contains 11 residues. This CDR3 reads CAISARDEQYF. As DNA, the CDR3 is TGTGCCATCAGTGCTCGGGATGAGCAGTACTTC.

The chain links TRBV7-9 to TRBJ2-7, with no clear D. V gave up 4 bases and J gave up 3 bases, with 10 bases separating them. In germline, CDR1 is SEHNR, CDR2 FQNEAQ (reference sequence). The length of the CDR3 is 13 residues. DNA of the CDR3: TGTGCCAGCAGCTGGGTAGAGTTCTACGAGCAGTACTTC. Amino acid sequence: CASSWVEFYEQYF.

The chain couples TRBV6-5 to TRBJ2-5; either TRBD1 or TRBD2 may fit D (5 bases each). Per the germline V gene, CDR1 is MNHEY and CDR2 is SVGAGI. The ends were cut back, 0 bases at V and 4 bases at J, with 9 bases in the middle. The CDR3 spans 14 residues. The CDR3 nucleotides are TGTGCCAGCAGTTACTCGATTGGGGGAGAGACCCAGTACTTC. Translated, it gives CASSYSIGGETQYF.

As to this clonotype: One end of the junction varies from germline; a read error may be responsible. The chain carries TRBV7-2 and TRBJ1-5; no clear D. Germline V gives CDR1 SGHTA, CDR2 FQGNSA. The CDR3 runs 13 residues. The chain's CDR3 is CVSSLKLGQPQHF. CDR3 in DNA: TGTGTCAGCAGCTTAAAATTGGGTCAGCCCCAGCATTTT. Full variable domain (missing parts from reference TRBV7-2 and TRBJ1-5): GAGVSQSPSNKVTEKGKDVELRCDPISGHTALYWYRQSLGQGLEFLIYFQGNSAPDKSGLPSDRFSAERTGGSVSTLTIQRTQQEDSAVYLCVSSLKLGQPQHFGDGTRLSIL.

V is TRBV20-1 and J is TRBJ2-7; 7 bases map to TRBD2. Germline V gene lookup returns CDR1 DFQATT and CDR2 SNEGSKA (reference sequence). The CDR3 extends over 15 amino acids. After removal of 1 base from V and 4 bases from J, the junction contained 10 bases not matched to a gene. CDR3 in amino acids: CSARVLASGIYEQYF. The CDR3 nucleotides are TGCAGTGCTAGAGTTCTGGCTAGCGGAATTTACGAGCAGTACTTC.

This clonotype occurred a few times. V is TRBV20-1 and J is TRBJ2-7, with 7 nucleotides matching TRBD1. The length of the CDR3 is 14 residues. The germline V gene encodes CDR1 DFQATT and CDR2 SNEGSKA (reference sequence). V lost 4 bases, J lost 4 bases, and 10 bases stayed unmatched. This CDR3 reads CSATPDRVAYEQYF. CDR3 coding DNA: TGCAGTGCTACCCCCGACAGGGTAGCGTACGAGCAGTACTTC.